This T cell receptor beta chain was captured by sequencing in a study of metastatic and nonmetastatic thyroid tumors. Background on the study: Repertoires from blood and tumor or nodule tissue of malignant and benign thyroid patients were compared. Study outcomes and limitations: In both blood and tumor samples, TCR beta diversity was reported significantly higher for malignant than benign nodules.

The CDR3 covers 14 residues. Trimming stripped 5 bases from V and 0 bases from J, with 10 bases between. Germline CDR1 and CDR2: DFQATT and SNEGSKA (reference sequence). As processed by the authors: Building a distant-metastasis classifier for papillary thyroid cancer drew on CDR3 differences across clinicopathological groups. TCRdb reassembled clones from the PCR reads with MiXCR. TCRdb, not the original authors, processed these V and J calls. Among under 100,000 clones listed, 8% to 9.5% were seen once. Until they underwent thyroid surgery, no patient had received any treatment. This clone occurred a few times. Its matching antigen is unknown.

The genes are TRBV20-1 and TRBJ2-2, with TRBD2 as a possible D gene (6 bases). Input material: blood. The clonotype originates from a female donor with papillary thyroid cancer or a benign thyroid nodule (not recorded which). Some clones in this sample may be carry-over from other donors' samples. The CDR3 loop reads CSAPGTSNTGELFF. As DNA, the CDR3 is TGCAGTGCTCCCGGGACTTCGAACACCGGGGAGCTGTTTTTT.